Following are 26 T cell receptor beta chains from one sample sequenced in a study of T cell responses to AZD1222 COVID-19 vaccine. The repertoire was sequenced with immunoSEQ multiplex PCR; TCRdb's copy has only in-frame clones and lacks some. The table includes around 150,000 clones, 94% detected once. Sequenced here: peripheral blood, sampled on day 0 of AZD1222 vaccination. Source of these receptors: an adult in good health.

The rearrangement links TRBV7-2 to TRBJ2-2; 7 bases match TRBD1. The CDR3 runs to 14 residues. Losses at the gene ends were 6 bases for V and 4 bases for J; bases not matched to a gene: 5. The germline V gene has CDR1 SGHTA and CDR2 FQGNSA. The CDR3 here is CASRGQFSTGELFF. The CDR3 coding sequence is TGTGCCAGCAGGGGACAGTTTTCCACCGGGGAGCTGTTTTTT.

The chain combines TRBV7-2 with TRBJ1-2; D is unclear. From germline, CDR1 is SGHTA and CDR2 FQGNSA. The V gene lost 1 base and the J gene lost 8 bases, with 14 bases spanning the gap. CDR3 length: 14 residues. CDR3: CASSLGHPSMGYTF. CDR3 DNA: TGTGCCAGCAGCTTAGGGCACCCCTCGATGGGCTACACCTTC. Complete variable domain (other parts from reference TRBV7-2 and TRBJ1-2): GAGVSQSPSNKVTEKGKDVELRCDPISGHTALYWYRQSLGQGLEFLIYFQGNSAPDKSGLPSDRFSAERTGGSVSTLTIQRTQQEDSAVYLCASSLGHPSMGYTFGSGTRLTVV.

A single count supports this clone. This chain joins TRBV5-1 and TRBJ1-6, with unresolved D. This CDR3 has 16 residues. Germline CDR1 SGHRS, CDR2 YFSETQ. Trimming took 6 bases from V and 0 from J, leaving 13 bases between them. The CDR3 here is CASTRGESSYNSPLHF. The CDR3 bases are TGCGCCAGCACACGCGGGGAGAGCTCCTATAATTCACCCCTCCACTTT.

V and J are TRBV27 and TRBJ2-1; D is possibly TRBD2 (6 bases). Trimming shortened V by 6 bases and J by 8 bases, and 14 bases separated the two germline ends. The CDR3 length is 13 residues. Germline V gives CDR1 MNHEY, CDR2 SMNVEV (reference sequence). CDR3 nucleotides: TGTGCCAGCAGCCAATCTAGCGTCCATGAGCAGTTCTTC. As protein: CASSQSSVHEQFF.

CDR3 nucleotides: TGTGCCAGCAGTTTGGAGGAGACCCAGTACTTC. As protein: CASSLEETQYF. This sequence joins TRBV12-3 or TRBV12-4 and TRBJ2-5; D gene uncertain. The CDR3 totals 11 residues. The V and J ends lost 3 bases and 5 bases respectively, with 4 bases between them.

This clone appeared a single time. The V gene is TRBV6-2 or TRBV6-3, the J gene TRBJ2-7; 7 bases are a match to TRBD2. This CDR3 is 15 amino acids long. Germline V gene lookup returns CDR1 MNHEY and CDR2 SVGEGT. Unmatched junction bases numbered 6, after V lost 0 bases and J lost 4 bases. The CDR3 here is CASSYSIAGVYEQYV. In DNA, the CDR3 is TGTGCCAGCAGTTACTCCATTGCGGGAGTATACGAGCAGTACGTC.

The rearrangement uses TRBV18 and TRBJ1-1, with D unresolved. V was shortened by 6 bases and J by 3 bases, with 11 bases between the two germline ends. In germline, CDR1 is KGHSH, CDR2 LQKENI. The CDR3 consists of 13 residues. The CDR3 sequence is CASSPFDDTEAFF. CDR3 sequence (DNA): TGTGCCAGCTCGCCGTTTGACGACACTGAAGCTTTCTTT.

The rearrangement uses TRBV4-1 and TRBJ1-1, with D hard to call. The germline CDR1 and CDR2 sequences are MGHRA and YSYEKL. The V end lost 2 bases, the J end lost 0 bases, and 10 bases lay between the germline ends. The CDR3 is 15 amino acids. CDR3 region: CASSQIVHVNTEAFF. The CDR3 DNA sequence: TGCGCCAGCAGCCAAATCGTACATGTGAACACTGAAGCTTTCTTT.

The rearrangement joins TRBV2 to TRBJ2-3; tentatively, D is TRBD2 (5 bases). Germline lookup yields CDR1 SNHLY and CDR2 FYNNEI. The CDR3 is 14 amino acids. V was pared by 7 bases and J by 0 bases, with 11 bases between. CDR3 in DNA: TGTGCCAGCAATCGAGGAGGTAGCACAGATACGCAGTATTTT. Translating it yields CASNRGGSTDTQYF. Full variable domain (outside the CDR3, taken from reference TRBV2 and TRBJ2-3): EPEVTQTPSHQVTQMGQEVILRCVPISNHLYFYWYRQILGQKVEFLVSFYNNEISEKSEIFDDQFSVERPDGSNFTLKIRSTKLEDSAMYFCASNRGGSTDTQYFGPGTRLTVL.

The V gene is TRBV19, the J gene TRBJ1-5; D gene uncertain. The CDR3 runs to 16 residues. Per the germline V gene, CDR1 is LNHDA and CDR2 is SQIVND (reference sequence). V was clipped by 3 bases and J by 4 bases, with 16 bases between them. The DNA of the CDR3 is TGTGCCAGTAGTATCGGCCACGGGCGGGGAAATCAGCCCCAGCATTTT. Amino acids: CASSIGHGRGNQPQHF.

This clone has a single count. This sequence joins TRBV7-9 and TRBJ1-5, with TRBD1 as a possible D gene (5 bases). The CDR3 sequence is 16 residues long. Trimming stripped 5 bases from V and 4 bases from J, with 18 bases between. Germline CDR1 is SEHNR and CDR2 is FQNEAQ (reference sequence). For the CDR3, the DNA is TGTGCCAGCAGCGCGCCGGGCAGGGAGGGAAATCAGCCCCAGCATTTT. This translates into CASSAPGREGNQPQHF.

V usage is TRBV3-1 (or the pseudogene TRBV3-2) and J usage is TRBJ1-6; unclear D gene. Trimming stripped 1 base from V and 6 bases from J, with 7 bases between. The CDR3 runs to 14 residues. Germline V gives CDR1 LGHDT, CDR2 YNNKEL (reference sequence). The CDR3 DNA reads TGTGCCAGCAGCCAAGGGGCGTTTAATTCACCCCTCCACTTT. It specifies CASSQGAFNSPLHF.

The chain has TRBV5-1 and TRBJ2-1; 8 positions agree with TRBD2. This CDR3 contains 16 residues. The ends lost 0 bases at V and 8 bases at J; junction bases unmatched: 10. Germline-derived CDR1 and CDR2 are SGHRS and YFSETQ. The CDR3 coding sequence is TGCGCCAGCAGCTTGGGGGGATCTAGCGGGTGGGATGAGCAGTTCTTC. This translates into CASSLGGSSGWDEQFF.

The chain has TRBV6-2 or TRBV6-3 and TRBJ1-2; TRBD1 matches 7 bases. The CDR3 totals 15 residues. The V and J ends lost 5 bases and 1 base, in that order; junction bases with no gene match: 7. Germline V gene data show CDR1 as MNHEY and CDR2 as SVGEGT. The CDR3 bases are TGTGCCAGCAGTACCACGACAGGGATTAACTATGGCTACACCTTC. It yields the protein CASSTTTGINYGYTF.

The chain has TRBV5-4 and TRBJ2-2; D is possibly TRBD2 (5 bases). CDR1 is SGHNT and CDR2 is YYREEE in the germline V gene (reference sequence). The CDR3 runs 15 residues. V dropped 0 bases and J dropped 1 base, with 7 bases sitting between them. Here the CDR3 DNA reads TGTGCCAGCAGCTTGGGAGGGTGGAACACCGGGGAGCTGTTTTTT. Translation gives CASSLGGWNTGELFF.

This chain uses TRBV20-1 with TRBJ1-6; D gene ambiguous. The V and J ends lost 3 bases and 11 bases respectively, with 17 bases between them. Germline loops: CDR1 DFQATT, CDR2 SNEGSKA (reference sequence). CDR3 length: 14 amino acids. CDR3 in amino acids: CSASEEVAKAPLHF. The DNA for the CDR3 is TGCAGTGCTAGTGAGGAGGTGGCTAAGGCACCCCTCCACTTT.

This chain connects TRBV4-1 to TRBJ1-3, with D unclear. The CDR3 has 17 residues. Trimming removed 1 base at V and 3 bases at J, with 16 bases between. Germline CDR1 is MGHRA and CDR2 is YSYEKL. The DNA for the CDR3 is TGCGCCAGCAGCCAAGTAACGGGGTCCCCGTATGGAAACACCATATATTTT. The encoded protein is CASSQVTGSPYGNTIYF.

The chain links TRBV9 to TRBJ2-1; D is perhaps TRBD2 (6 bases). CDR3 length equals 16 residues. V lost 3 bases, J lost 0 bases, and 13 bases lay in between. Germline V gene data show CDR1 as SGDLS and CDR2 as YYNGEE. CDR3 in amino acids: CASSAGLISSYNEQFF. DNA for the CDR3: TGTGCCAGCAGCGCGGGACTCATAAGCTCCTACAATGAGCAGTTCTTC.

The V gene is TRBV5-6, the J gene TRBJ1-5; D unclear. Germline-derived CDR1 and CDR2 are SGHDT and YYEEEE. This CDR3 region has 14 residues. V lost 0 bases and J lost 8, with 12 bases in between. The CDR3 coding sequence is TGTGCCAGCAGCTTGGTTGGGTCAGCAGAGCCCCAGCATTTT. Its translation is CASSLVGSAEPQHF.

The V and J genes are TRBV11-2 and TRBJ2-2; no clear D gene. V shed 1 base and J shed 7 bases, with 7 bases lying between them. CDR1 and CDR2 (germline): SGHAT, FQNNGV. There are 13 residues in the CDR3. The CDR3 DNA reads as TGTGCCAGCAGCTTAGGGACCGTCGGGGAGCTGTTTTTT. It is translated as CASSLGTVGELFF.

The chain has TRBV5-4 and TRBJ2-2; 7 bases are shared with TRBD2. The CDR3 totals 17 residues. Germline V gene data show CDR1 as SGHNT and CDR2 as YYREEE (reference sequence). With 0 bases clipped from V and 0 bases from J, the junction kept 5 bases outside the gene matches. Written as DNA, the CDR3 is TGTGCCAGCAGCTTGGCCAACCGGGGGGCGAACACCGGGGAGCTGTTTTTT. This sequence encodes CASSLANRGANTGELFF.

The chain has TRBV9 and TRBJ1-6; D uncertain. CDR1 and CDR2 (germline): SGDLS, YYNGEE. V lost 0 bases to trimming and J lost 10 bases, with 8 bases between them. This CDR3 comprises 13 residues. CDR3 coding DNA: TGTGCCAGCAGCGTAGAGGGCCGCTCACCCCTCCACTTT. Amino acid sequence: CASSVEGRSPLHF.

This chain's CDR3 is CARTNTIYEQYV. As DNA, the CDR3 is TGTGCCAGAACCAATACCATCTACGAGCAGTACGTC. V is TRBV5-3 and J is TRBJ2-7; D is undetermined. TRBV5-3 is designated an ORF whose function remains uncertain. Trimming left V 6 bases short and J 3 bases short, with 10 bases between. The CDR3 contains 12 residues.

V is TRBV3-1 (or the pseudogene TRBV3-2) and J is TRBJ1-1; TRBD1 might be the D (5 bases). V dropped 0 bases and J dropped 11 bases, with 13 bases sitting between them. The CDR3 runs 13 residues. CDR1 and CDR2 from the germline V gene are LGHDT and YNNKEL (reference sequence). The CDR3 is CASSQEGGTWAFF. CDR3 in DNA: TGTGCCAGCAGCCAAGAGGGGGGAACATGGGCTTTCTTT.

This chain joins TRBV5-1 and TRBJ1-3; D might be TRBD1 (5 bases). V was shortened by 3 bases and J by 4 bases, with 20 bases between the two germline ends. Germline CDR1 and CDR2: SGHRS and YFSETQ. The CDR3 spans 17 residues. CDR3 in DNA: TGCGCCAGCAGCTGGGGGGACGGCTTCTCTGCGGGAAACACCATATATTTT. It is translated as CASSWGDGFSAGNTIYF.

This CDR3 reads CASIAVGANVLTF. In DNA form, the CDR3 reads TGTGCCAGTATCGCGGTGGGGGCCAACGTCCTGACTTTC. The chain employs TRBV19 and TRBJ2-6; D remains unclear. The length of the CDR3 is 13 residues. The ends were cut back, 7 bases at V and 4 bases at J, with 8 bases in the middle. Germline V gives CDR1 LNHDA, CDR2 SQIVND (reference sequence).